Detailed here is one T cell receptor (beta chain). The antigen is not known. The assay was carried out at the deep level. As handled by the study authors: Junction-only sequences without quality scores came from ImmunoSEQ, so filtering differed. TCRdb's copy holds only in-frame clones and misses some; the assay was immunoSEQ multiplex PCR. D and trimming were read from the DNA, whereas the V and J calls and clone size are those reported in that table. The sample shows over 2 million clones, less than 95% of them seen only once. The J segment lost 8 bases and the V segment lost 5 bases, leaving 6 bases of the junction unmatched. Germline V gives CDR1 SEHNR, CDR2 FQNEAQ (reference sequence). This CDR3 has 14 residues. Cells designated naive CD8 were CD45RO-negative and were positively selected for CCR7, with terminally differentiated effector memory CD45RA+ cells excluded. The sample belongs to a study of shared clonotypes between healthy human individuals. About the research overall: For every donor, three CD4 naive, three CD4 memory, two CD8 naive and one CD8 memory plates were used.

Overall study results and limits: Sequencing depth was predicted to influence how clonotypes are shared among donors.

The sequencing input was naive CD8+ T cells sorted from blood. The origin of this receptor is a young man in good health. V usage is TRBV7-9 and J usage is TRBJ2-1; TRBD2 matches 10 bases. CDR3 protein: CASSTSGEGHEQFF. The CDR3 bases are TGTGCCAGCAGCACTAGCGGGGAGGGCCATGAGCAGTTCTTC.